This T cell receptor beta chain was documented in a study of blood T cell repertoires in COVID-19. Assay used: immunoSEQ multiplex PCR; TCRdb lists only in-frame clones, some missing. The profile shows approximately 76,000 clones, 83% of them singletons. Sequenced material: peripheral blood. This TCR was recovered from a woman in her fifties or sixties with acute or convalescent COVID-19.

The CDR3 DNA reads TGTGCCAGCAGTCAGGACAGGTACTATGGCTACACCTTC. Translated, it gives CASSQDRYYGYTF. The chain recombines TRBV7-9 with TRBJ1-2; 7 nucleotides align to TRBD1. Trimming cost V 6 bases and J 3 bases; bases outside gene matches: 4. Germline CDR1 reads SEHNR; CDR2 reads FQNEAQ (reference sequence). The CDR3 length is 13 residues.